This TCR beta chain originates from a study of blood T cells in healthy people across ages. The study's findings and limits: The unsorted PBMCs prevented any conclusive comparison of naive versus antigen-experienced cells.

The sample holds many counts of this clonotype. What it binds is not known. This CDR3 is 13 amino acids long. With 7 bases removed from V and 3 bases from J, the gap between germline ends came to 11 bases. CDR1 is LNHNV and CDR2 is YYDKDF in the germline V gene (reference sequence). Together with a sample-barcoded 5' primer, a J-beta primer mix was included in a second PCR lasting about 6 to 11 cycles. Any given sample supplied a minimum of 2.5 million CDR3-containing paired-end reads. TCRdb independently ran MiXCR on the 5' RACE reads; one entry per CDR3 protein. This sample has hundreds of thousands of distinct CDR3 sequences, with roughly 56% found just once.

The sequencing sample was made of blood. This TCR was sampled from a middle-aged man in good health. The chain joins TRBV15 to TRBJ2-3, with TRBD2 as a possible D gene (6 bases). CDR3 region: CATNTGGTDTQYF. The CDR3 bases are TGTGCCACCAACACCGGGGGTACAGATACGCAGTATTTT.